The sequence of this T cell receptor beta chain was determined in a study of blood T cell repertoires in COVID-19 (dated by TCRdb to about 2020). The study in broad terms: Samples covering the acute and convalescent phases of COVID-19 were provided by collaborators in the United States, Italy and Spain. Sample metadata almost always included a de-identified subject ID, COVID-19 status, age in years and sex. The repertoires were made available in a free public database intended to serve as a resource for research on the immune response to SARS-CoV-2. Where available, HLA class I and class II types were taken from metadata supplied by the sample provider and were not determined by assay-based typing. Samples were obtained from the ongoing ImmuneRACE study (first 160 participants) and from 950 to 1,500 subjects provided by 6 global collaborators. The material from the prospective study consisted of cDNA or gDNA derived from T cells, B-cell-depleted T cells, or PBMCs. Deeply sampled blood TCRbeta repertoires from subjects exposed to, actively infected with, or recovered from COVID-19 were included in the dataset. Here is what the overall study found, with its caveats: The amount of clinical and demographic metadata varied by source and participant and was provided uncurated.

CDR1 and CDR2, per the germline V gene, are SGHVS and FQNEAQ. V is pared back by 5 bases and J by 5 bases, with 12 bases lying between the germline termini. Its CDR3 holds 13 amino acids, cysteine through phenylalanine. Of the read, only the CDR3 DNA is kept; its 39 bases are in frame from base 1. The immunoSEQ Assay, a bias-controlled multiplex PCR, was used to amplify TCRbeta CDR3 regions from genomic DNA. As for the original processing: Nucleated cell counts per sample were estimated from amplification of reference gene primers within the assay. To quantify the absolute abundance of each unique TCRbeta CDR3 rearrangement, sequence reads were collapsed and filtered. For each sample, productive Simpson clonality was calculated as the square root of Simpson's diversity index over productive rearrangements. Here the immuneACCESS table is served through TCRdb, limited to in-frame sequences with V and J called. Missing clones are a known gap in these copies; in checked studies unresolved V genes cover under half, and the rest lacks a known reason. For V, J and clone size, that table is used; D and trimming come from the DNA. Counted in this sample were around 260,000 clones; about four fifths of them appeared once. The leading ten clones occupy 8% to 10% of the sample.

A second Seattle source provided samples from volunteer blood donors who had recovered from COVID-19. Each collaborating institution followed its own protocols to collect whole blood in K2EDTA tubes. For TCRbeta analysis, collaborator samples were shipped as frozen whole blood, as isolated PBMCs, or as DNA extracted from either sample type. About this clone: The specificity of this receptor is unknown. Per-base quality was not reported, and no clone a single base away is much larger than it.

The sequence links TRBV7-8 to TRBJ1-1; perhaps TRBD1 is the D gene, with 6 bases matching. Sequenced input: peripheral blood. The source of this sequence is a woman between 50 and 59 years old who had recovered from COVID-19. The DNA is TGTGCCAGCAGCACCCAACAGGGAACTGAAGCTTTCTTT. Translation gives CASSTQQGTEAFF.